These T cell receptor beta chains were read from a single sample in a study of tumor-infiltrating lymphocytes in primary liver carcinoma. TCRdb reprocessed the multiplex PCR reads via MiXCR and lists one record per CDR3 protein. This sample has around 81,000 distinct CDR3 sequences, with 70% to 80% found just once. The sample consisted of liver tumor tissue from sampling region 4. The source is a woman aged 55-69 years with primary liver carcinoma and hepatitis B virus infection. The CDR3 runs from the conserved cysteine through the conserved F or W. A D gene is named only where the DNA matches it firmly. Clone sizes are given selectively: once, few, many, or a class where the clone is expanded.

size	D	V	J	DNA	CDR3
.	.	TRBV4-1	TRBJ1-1	TGTGCCAGCAGCCAAAGCCCGGGAGTAGGCACTGAAGCTTTCTTT	CASSQSPGVGTEAFF
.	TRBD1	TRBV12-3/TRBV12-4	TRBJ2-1	TGTAGCAGTTTAGCCCAGGACAGGGGGCAGTTCTTC	CSSLAQDRGQFF
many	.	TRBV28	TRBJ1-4	TGTGCCAGCAGTGACGAGACAGATAATGAAAAACTGTTTTTT	CASSDETDNEKLFF
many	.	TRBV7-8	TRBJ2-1	TGTGCCAGCAGCCCCGAGCGGTACAATGAGCAGTTCTTC	CASSPERYNEQFF
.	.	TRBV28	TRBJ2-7	TGTGCCAGCAGTCCGATCTATGAGCAGTACTTC	CASSPIYEQYF
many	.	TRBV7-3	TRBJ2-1	TGTGCCAGCAGGACGAAGTTGCCCAGGGGGGCAAATAATGAGCAGTTCTTC	CASRTKLPRGANNEQFF
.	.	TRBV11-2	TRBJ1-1	TGTGCCGCCAGCCTCGGGCTGAACACCGAAGCTTTCTTT	CAASLGLNTEAFF
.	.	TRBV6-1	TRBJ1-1	.	CASSIRRAGGTEAFF
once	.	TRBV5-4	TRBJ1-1	TGTGCCAGCAGCCTGCGGCAGGGGAAGGCTGAAGCTTTCTTT	CASSLRQGKAEAFF
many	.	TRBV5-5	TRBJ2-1	TGTGCCAGCAGCTCCCTACTACGATCGGGTTATATGTATGAGCAGTTCTTC	CASSSLLRSGYMYEQFF
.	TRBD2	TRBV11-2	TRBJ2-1	TGTGCCATCAGCCCCGGACTAGCGGGCGATTACAATGAGCAATTCTTC	CAISPGLAGDYNEQFF
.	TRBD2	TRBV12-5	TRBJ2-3	TGTGCTAGTAGCCCCGGACTAGCGGGAGGCTCAGATACGCAGTATTTT	CASSPGLAGGSDTQYF
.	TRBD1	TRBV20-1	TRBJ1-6	TGCAGTGTTCCGACAGGGCCGAATTCACCCTTCCACTTT	CSVPTGPNSPFHF
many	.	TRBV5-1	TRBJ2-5	TGCGCCAGCAGCTCTGGGGGGACCCAGTACTTC	CASSSGGTQYF
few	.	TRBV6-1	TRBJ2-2	TGTGCCAGTAGACGTGACAGGAACACCGGGAAGCTGTTTTTT	CASRRDRNTGKLFF
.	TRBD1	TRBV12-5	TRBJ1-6	TGTGCTAATGGTTCAAAACAGGGGAGCTCCTATAATTCACCCCTCCACTTT	CANGSKQGSSYNSPLHF
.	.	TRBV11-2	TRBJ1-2	TGTGTCAGCAGCTTAACAAAACAGGGAGGTGGTGGCTACACCTTC	CVSSLTKQGGGGYTF
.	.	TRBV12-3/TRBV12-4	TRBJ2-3	TGTGCCAGCAGTCCCTCCCAAGATACGCGGCATTTT	CASSPSQDTRHF
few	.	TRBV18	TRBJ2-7	TGTGCCAGCTCGCTCGGACGGAGCTTGGAGCAGTACTTC	CASSLGRSLEQYF
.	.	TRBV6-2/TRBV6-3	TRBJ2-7	TGTGCCAGCGGTTACTCGGAGGGGGCAGTGGCCGAGCAGTATTTC	CASGYSEGAVAEQYF